This T cell receptor beta chain was documented in a study of early T cells in non-severe SARS-CoV-2 infection. Each CDR3 protein is one row after TCRdb ran MiXCR on the 5' RACE reads. The profile covers fewer than 85,000 distinct CDR3 sequences, with roughly 9.6% appearing a single time and approximately 4.8% taken by the ten largest. The V gene lost 6 bases and the J gene lost 8 bases, with 25 bases spanning the gap. This CDR3 spans 15 amino acids. Germline CDR1 is DFQATT and CDR2 is SNEGSKA (reference sequence). In its sample, this clonotype was seen a few times. The chain recombines TRBV20-1 with TRBJ1-1, with D perhaps matching TRBD1 (5 bases). The source is an adult who was a healthcare worker with PCR-confirmed SARS-CoV-2 infection or an uninfected control (not recorded which). Sequencing was carried out using whole blood. DNA for the CDR3: TGCAGTGCGAGTGTGTGGGGCGCGACCCCTGTGGAAGCTTTCTTT. It yields the protein CSASVWGATPVEAFF.